This TCR beta chain was sequenced in a study of T cells in tuberculosis. Whole-study results and caveats: Active tuberculosis alpha repertoires lay closer to GMM-specific TCRs than controls'. Shorter CDR3-alpha in active tuberculosis partly drove smaller distances.

This CDR3 is built from 15 residues. V was pared by 5 bases and J by 0 bases, with 12 bases between. In germline, CDR1 is SEHNR, CDR2 FQNEAQ (reference sequence). Turning to this clone: Its antigen is undetermined.

TCRdb's table, derived via immunoSEQ multiplex PCR, lists solely in-frame clones and lacks some. The sample carries about 29,000 clones, 90% to 95% recorded once. Tuberculin skin test and IGRA determined adolescents' latent tuberculosis status at entry. Unsorted cryopreserved PBMC were sequenced, averaging around 100,000 T cells per clinical donor. The V and J genes are TRBV7-9 and TRBJ2-3, with D maybe TRBD2 (6 bases). The source of this sequence is a donor aged 10-30 years with latent tuberculosis or without tuberculosis infection. The specimen was PBMCs. CDR3 region: CASSPPGVSTDTQYF. The CDR3 DNA reads TGTGCCAGCAGCCCCCCGGGGGTTAGCACAGATACGCAGTATTTT.